This record looks at one TCR beta chain sequence and its context. The germline gives CDR1 MNHEY, CDR2 SVGEGT. Trimming removed 5 bases at V and 3 bases at J, with 21 bases between. The length of the CDR3 is 17 residues. Authors' methods: Amplified reference gene primers provided the basis for estimating nucleated cell counts. TCRdb's table, derived via immunoSEQ multiplex PCR, lists solely in-frame clones and lacks some. Clonal size and the V and J genes are those of that table, whereas D and trimming came from the DNA. The sample gives a few hundred thousand clones, approximately 82% of which show up once; about 1.2% is in the top ten. The sample originates from a study of blood T cell repertoires in COVID-19. Study in general: The origin of the acute and convalescent COVID-19 samples was the United States, Italy and Spain. From T cells, B-cell-depleted T cells, or PBMCs came the material, which was cDNA or gDNA.

This receptor was taken from a woman aged 45-60 years with acute or convalescent COVID-19. The specimen sequenced was peripheral blood. The chain links TRBV6-2 or TRBV6-3 to TRBJ2-3; D remains unclear. The DNA of the CDR3 is TGTGCCAGCAGTCGCCGACATAAGCTAATTGGGACAGATACGCAGTATTTT. Translated: CASSRRHKLIGTDTQYF.